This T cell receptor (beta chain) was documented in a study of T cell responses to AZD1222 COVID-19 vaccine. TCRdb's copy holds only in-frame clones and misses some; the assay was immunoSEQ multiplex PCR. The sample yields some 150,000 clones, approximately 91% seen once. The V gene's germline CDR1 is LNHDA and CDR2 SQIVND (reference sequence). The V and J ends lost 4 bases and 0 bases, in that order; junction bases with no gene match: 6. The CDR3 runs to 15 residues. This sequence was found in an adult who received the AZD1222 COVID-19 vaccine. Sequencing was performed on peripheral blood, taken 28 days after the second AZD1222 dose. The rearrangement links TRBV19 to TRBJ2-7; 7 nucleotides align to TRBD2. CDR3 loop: CASSNQRGLSYEQYF. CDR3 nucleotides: TGTGCCAGTAGTAACCAGCGGGGCCTCTCCTACGAGCAGTACTTC. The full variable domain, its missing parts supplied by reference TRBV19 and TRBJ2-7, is DGGITQSPKYLFRKEGQNVTLSCEQNLNHDAMYWYRQDPGQGLRLIYYSQIVNDFQKGDIAEGYSVSREKKESFPLTVTSAQKNPTAFYLCASSNQRGLSYEQYFGPGTRLTVT.